This T cell receptor beta chain was profiled in a study of graft-versus-host responses after intestinal transplantation. Trimming removed 3 bases at V and 0 bases at J, with 9 bases between. Germline V lookup: CDR1 ENHRY, CDR2 SYGVKD. The CDR3 covers 14 residues. Profiling relied on immunoSEQ multiplex PCR, and the TCRdb table lists in-frame clones only, not all of them. There are 150,000 or so clones in the sample; around 90% occur only once, and roughly 0.2% lies in the top ten. Regarding this clone: The antigen remains undetermined.

The sequence was obtained from a human donor who received an intestinal transplant. This sequence joins TRBV10-3 and TRBJ2-7, with a possible D match to TRBD2 (6 bases). The starting material was unstimulated CD4+ T cells sorted from spleen or lymph node cells, obtained before intestinal transplant. CDR3 nucleotides: TGTGCCATCAGTGATGCGGGACTCTCCTACGAGCAGTACTTC. It yields the protein CAISDAGLSYEQYF.